This TCR beta chain emerged from a study of cytomegalovirus exposure and HLA in healthy donors. Study-wide results and limits: Analysis was performed later, and it showed HLA-associated TCR beta chains to be more clonally expanded than equally common others.

Comment on this clone: The antigen remains unidentified.

Both 60 Vbeta primers and 13 Jbeta primers went into the PCR. Clones were sequenced by immunoSEQ multiplex PCR, and TCRdb holds only the in-frame ones, with some missing. The sample gives 95,000 to 100,000 clones, roughly four fifths of which show up once; about 20% is in the top ten. The sequence was collected from a woman aged 55-75 years in good health and CMV-seropositive. Sequencing input: PBMCs.

In nucleotides, the CDR3 is TGTGCCAGCCAACGGGGGGCCTACTATGGCTACACCTTC. It specifies CASQRGAYYGYTF. The genes are TRBV28 and TRBJ1-2, with D maybe TRBD1 (6 bases). Germline loops: CDR1 MDHEN, CDR2 SYDVKM. The CDR3 covers 13 residues. Trimming cost V 8 bases and J 3 bases, with 13 bases left between them.